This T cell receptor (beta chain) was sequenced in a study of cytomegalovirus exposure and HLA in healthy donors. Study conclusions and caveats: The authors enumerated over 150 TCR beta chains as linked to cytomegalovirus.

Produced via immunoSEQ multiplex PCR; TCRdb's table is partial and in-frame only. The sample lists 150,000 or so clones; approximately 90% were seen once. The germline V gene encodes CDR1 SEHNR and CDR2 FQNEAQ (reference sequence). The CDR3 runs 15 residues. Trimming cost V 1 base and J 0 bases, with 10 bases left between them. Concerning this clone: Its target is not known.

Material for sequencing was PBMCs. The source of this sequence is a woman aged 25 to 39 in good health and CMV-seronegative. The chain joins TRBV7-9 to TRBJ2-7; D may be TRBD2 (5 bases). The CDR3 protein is CASSLGGVSSYEQYF. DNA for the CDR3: TGTGCCAGCAGCTTAGGGGGAGTTAGCTCCTACGAGCAGTACTTC.